Sequencing of this TCR beta chain was carried out in a study of blood T cell repertoires in COVID-19. Study-wide context: The United States, Italy and Spain provided the acute and convalescent COVID-19 samples.

The CDR3 has 15 amino acids. Germline V lookup: CDR1 LGHDT, CDR2 YNNKEL (reference sequence). Trimming stripped 0 bases from V and 1 base from J, with 7 bases between. Sequenced by immunoSEQ multiplex PCR; TCRdb stores in-frame clones only, minus some. In the table there are 300,000 to 400,000 clones, around nine tenths of which are singletons. Recruitment covered about 25 US areas and drew participants whose ages spanned about 18 to 100 years. The origin of this receptor is a young man who had recovered from COVID-19. This sequence joins TRBV3-1 (or the pseudogene TRBV3-2) and TRBJ1-3; perhaps TRBD1 as D (5 bases). The sequencing sample was made of PBMCs or T cells enriched from blood (not recorded which). The CDR3 nucleotides are TGTGCCAGCAGCCAAGACAGGGTTTCTGGAAACACCATATATTTT. As protein: CASSQDRVSGNTIYF.